Listed below are T cell receptor beta chains from one sample, sequenced in a study of shared clonotypes between healthy human individuals. Sequenced by immunoSEQ multiplex PCR; TCRdb stores in-frame clones only, minus some. The table has over a million clones, around 78% seen once. The source material was memory CD4+ T cells from PBMCs. These TCRs come from a man between 18 and 29 years old in good health. Some clones in this sample may be carry-over from other donors' samples. CDR3s include the opening cysteine and the closing phenylalanine or tryptophan. A D gene is named only where the DNA matches it firmly. Expanded clones are given a class, and other clones once, few, many or no size at all.

J gene,clone size,D gene,V gene,CDR3 DNA,CDR3 protein
TRBJ1-2,few,TRBD1,TRBV27,TGTGCCAGCAGCTTTACACCCGGGACAGGGCATGGCTACACCTTC,CASSFTPGTGHGYTF
TRBJ1-5,.,TRBD1,TRBV6-5,TGTGCCAGCAGTCCGGACAGGATCAATCAGCCCCAGCATTTT,CASSPDRINQPQHF
TRBJ1-2,.,.,TRBV30,TGTGCCTGGGTTATCCCGTACTATGGCTACACCTTC,CAWVIPYYGYTF
TRBJ1-5,.,.,TRBV19,TGTGCCAGTAGTTCAATGGGAGCCCAGCCCCAGCATTTT,CASSSMGAQPQHF
TRBJ2-5,.,.,TRBV18,TGTGCCAGCTCACCGATGGCAGAGACCCAGTACTTC,CASSPMAETQYF
TRBJ2-4,.,.,TRBV29-1,TGCAGCGTTGTTAGGAGAAACATTCAGTACTTC,CSVVRRNIQYF
TRBJ2-1,many,TRBD2,TRBV5-4,TGTGCCAGCAGCACCAGGACTAGCGGTGACAATGAGCAGTTCTTC,CASSTRTSGDNEQFF
TRBJ1-1,few,.,TRBV29-1,TGCAGCGTTGAAGCGTCCGGTCGACCGGGAGCTTTCTTT,CSVEASGRPGAFF
TRBJ2-1,.,TRBD1,TRBV15,TGTGCCACCAGCAGAGACCGGACAGGGCAGTTCTTC,CATSRDRTGQFF
TRBJ1-1,.,.,TRBV10-3,TGTGCCATCAGACGGGACTGGGACACTGAAGCTTTCTTT,CAIRRDWDTEAFF
TRBJ1-2,.,.,TRBV7-2,TGTGCCAGCAGCACTACCCGGACAGACTATGGCTACACCTTC,CASSTTRTDYGYTF
TRBJ2-1,.,TRBD2,TRBV7-3,TGTGCCAGCAGCTTGGGCGCGGGAGGGCCAGGGGTCTATGAGCAGTTCTTC,CASSLGAGGPGVYEQFF
TRBJ1-1,many,TRBD1,TRBV28,TGTGCCAGCAGTACCCGGGACAGGAACATGAACACTGAAGCTTTCTTT,CASSTRDRNMNTEAFF
TRBJ2-7,.,.,TRBV19,TGTGCCAGTAGTTGGACCTTTAATAGTGGAAACGAGCAGTACTTC,CASSWTFNSGNEQYF
TRBJ1-2,.,TRBD1,TRBV2,TGTGCGGACAGGGGGAACGGCTATGGCTACACCTTC,CADRGNGYGYTF
TRBJ2-3,.,.,TRBV4-2,TGTGCCAGCAGCCACCTCTCTAGCACAGATACGCAGTATTTT,CASSHLSSTDTQYF
TRBJ2-7,once,.,TRBV14,TGTGCCAGCAGCCCTTTGGGGGAGATGGTGTACGAGCAGTACTTC,CASSPLGEMVYEQYF
TRBJ2-7,.,TRBD2,TRBV5-4,TGTGCCAGCAGCTTGTACGGGAGGGCCCACGAGCAGTACTTC,CASSLYGRAHEQYF
TRBJ2-4,.,TRBD1,TRBV19,TGTGCCAGTAACACAGGGGGACTAGCCAAAAACATTCAGTACTTC,CASNTGGLAKNIQYF
TRBJ1-5,.,TRBD1,TRBV10-3,TGTGCCATCAGTCAGGACAGGCTAGGGAATCAGCCCCAGCATTTT,CAISQDRLGNQPQHF
TRBJ2-4,.,.,TRBV28,TGTGCCAGCAGCACTACCGCTTTGGACGCCAAAAACATTCAGTACTTC,CASSTTALDAKNIQYF
TRBJ2-3,.,.,TRBV30,TGTGCCTGGAGTCCAACCACAGATACGCAGTATTTT,CAWSPTTDTQYF
TRBJ1-5,.,TRBD1,TRBV19,TGTGCCACCCTACAGGGGATAAGCAGCAATCAGCCCCAGCATTTT,CATLQGISSNQPQHF
TRBJ2-7,.,.,TRBV28,TGTGCCAGCAGTCAGGGCGGTCACGAGCAGTACTTC,CASSQGGHEQYF
TRBJ2-7,.,.,TRBV29-1,TGCAGCGTTGGCTGGAGCTCCTACGAGCAGTACTTC,CSVGWSSYEQYF
TRBJ2-3,.,.,TRBV9,TGTGCCAGCAGCGTGACGGGGGGCGGGTTTGTCACAGATACGCAGTATTTT,CASSVTGGGFVTDTQYF
TRBJ1-5,many,.,TRBV9,TGTGCCAGCAGCGTAGACACAGGGAATCAGCCCCAGCATTTT,CASSVDTGNQPQHF
TRBJ2-3,.,.,TRBV18,TGTGCCAGCTCACCACCGACACACTCTAGCACAGATACGCAGTATTTT,CASSPPTHSSTDTQYF
TRBJ1-5,.,.,TRBV27,TGTGCCAGCAGTTTATCTCCCGCGCGTCTAGATCAGCCCCAGCATTTT,CASSLSPARLDQPQHF
TRBJ2-5,.,.,TRBV20-1,TGCAGTGCTAGACTAGTAGAGACCCAGTACTTC,CSARLVETQYF
TRBJ1-2,.,.,TRBV11-3,TGTGCCAGCTCGGATCATGGCTACACCTTC,CASSDHGYTF
TRBJ1-5,.,.,TRBV19,TGTGCCAGCGGCCCACAAGACAGCAATCAGCCCCAGCATTTT,CASGPQDSNQPQHF
TRBJ2-1,.,.,TRBV7-2,TGTGCCAGCAGCTCCAACTCTCTCAATGAGCAGTTCTTC,CASSSNSLNEQFF
TRBJ1-5,few,.,TRBV5-1,TGCGCCAGCAGCTTCGGGGGAGGTGACCAGCCCCAGCATTTT,CASSFGGGDQPQHF
TRBJ2-2,.,.,TRBV19,TGTGCCAGTAGGCTAGACAGGAACACCGGGGAGCTGTTTTTT,CASRLDRNTGELFF
TRBJ1-2,many,.,TRBV19,TGTGCCAGCCGGGAATACTATGGCTACACCTTC,CASREYYGYTF
TRBJ2-2,.,TRBD2,TRBV5-1,TGCGCCAGCAGCTTTTCGGTAGCGGGAGAAGGGACCGGGGAGCTGTTTTTT,CASSFSVAGEGTGELFF
TRBJ2-7,.,.,TRBV7-9,TGTGCCAGCAGCTACCCGGGAGCAGGATTGTACGAGCAGTACTTC,CASSYPGAGLYEQYF
TRBJ1-3,.,TRBD1,TRBV29-1,TGCAGCGCCTCGGGACAGGCGGAAAACACCATATATTTT,CSASGQAENTIYF
TRBJ1-5,.,.,TRBV29-1,TGCAGCGCCCTGGACACCAATCGCAATCAGCCCCAGCATTTT,CSALDTNRNQPQHF
TRBJ2-7,.,TRBD2,TRBV19,TGTGCCAGTAGGGGGGGACTAGCGCAAACCTACGAGCAGTACTTC,CASRGGLAQTYEQYF
TRBJ1-3,.,.,TRBV30,TGTGCCTGGAGCGGGTACTCTGGAAACACCATATATTTT,CAWSGYSGNTIYF
TRBJ1-5,.,.,TRBV28,TGTGCCAGCACGTCAGGCGCAAGAAATCAGCCCCAGCATTTT,CASTSGARNQPQHF
TRBJ1-5,.,.,TRBV28,TGTGCCAGCAGTCCCCTTGATCAGCCCCAGCATTTT,CASSPLDQPQHF
TRBJ1-4,.,.,TRBV5-1,TGCGCCAGCAGCTTGGACTCGGCGGGACAAACTAATGAAAAACTGTTTTTT,CASSLDSAGQTNEKLFF